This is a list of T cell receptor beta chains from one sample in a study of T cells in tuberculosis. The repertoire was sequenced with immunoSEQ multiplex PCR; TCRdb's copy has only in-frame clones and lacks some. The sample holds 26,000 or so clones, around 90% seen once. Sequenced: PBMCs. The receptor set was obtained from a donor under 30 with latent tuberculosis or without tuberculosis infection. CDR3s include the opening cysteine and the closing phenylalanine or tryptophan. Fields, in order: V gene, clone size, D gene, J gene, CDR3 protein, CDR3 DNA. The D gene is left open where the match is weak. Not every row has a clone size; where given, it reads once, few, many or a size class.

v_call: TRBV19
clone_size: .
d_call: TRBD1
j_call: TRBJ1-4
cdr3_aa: CASSQGAGNEKLFF
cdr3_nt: TGTGCCAGTAGTCAGGGGGCAGGGAATGAAAAACTGTTTTTT

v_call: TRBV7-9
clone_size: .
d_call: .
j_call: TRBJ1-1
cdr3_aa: CASSLGKPGRGGTEAFF
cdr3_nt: TGTGCCAGCAGCTTAGGCAAGCCTGGGCGGGGCGGAACTGAAGCTTTCTTT

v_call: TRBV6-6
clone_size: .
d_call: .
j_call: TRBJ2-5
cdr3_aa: CASSYRGGRETQYF
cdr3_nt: TGTGCCAGCAGTTACAGGGGGGGCCGAGAGACCCAGTACTTC

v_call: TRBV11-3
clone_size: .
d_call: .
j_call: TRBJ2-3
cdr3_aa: CASSLGGSTDTQYF
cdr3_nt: TGTGCCAGCAGCTTAGGAGGAAGCACAGATACGCAGTATTTT

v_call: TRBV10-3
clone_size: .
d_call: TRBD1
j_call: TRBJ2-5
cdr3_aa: CAISDPRDSVGFETQYF
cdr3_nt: TGTGCCATCAGTGACCCTCGGGACAGCGTGGGTTTCGAGACCCAGTACTTC

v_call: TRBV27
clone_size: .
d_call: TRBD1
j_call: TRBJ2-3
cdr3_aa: CASGEYRGEGTDTQYF
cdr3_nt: TGTGCCAGCGGGGAGTACAGGGGCGAGGGCACAGATACGCAGTATTTT

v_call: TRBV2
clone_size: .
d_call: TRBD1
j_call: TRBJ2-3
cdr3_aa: CASSAGQGDVTDTQYF
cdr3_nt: TGTGCCAGCAGCGCCGGACAGGGGGATGTAACAGATACGCAGTATTTT

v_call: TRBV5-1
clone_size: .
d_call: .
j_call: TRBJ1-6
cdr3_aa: CASSLGTANSPLHF
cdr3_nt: TGCGCCAGCAGCTTGGGGACAGCCAATTCACCCCTCCACTTT

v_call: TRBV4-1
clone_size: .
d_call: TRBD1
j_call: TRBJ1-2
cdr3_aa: CASSQVFRDRRNYGYTF
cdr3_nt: TGCGCCAGCAGCCAAGTTTTCCGGGACAGGAGAAACTATGGCTACACCTTC

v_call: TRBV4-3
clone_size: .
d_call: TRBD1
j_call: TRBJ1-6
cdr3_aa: CASSQDPPGQGSSPLHF
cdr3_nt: TGCGCCAGCAGCCAAGATCCACCGGGACAGGGCTCATCACCCCTCCACTTT

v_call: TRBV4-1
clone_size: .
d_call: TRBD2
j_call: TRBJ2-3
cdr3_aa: CASSQVASGGAADTQYF
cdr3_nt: TGCGCCAGCAGCCAAGTCGCAAGCGGGGGGGCAGCAGATACGCAGTATTTT

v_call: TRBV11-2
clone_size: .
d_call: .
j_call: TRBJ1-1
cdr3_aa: CASSSLRGNTEAFF
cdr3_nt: TGTGCCAGCAGCTCTCTACGAGGGAACACTGAAGCTTTCTTT

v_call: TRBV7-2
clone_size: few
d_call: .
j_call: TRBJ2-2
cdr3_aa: CASSFEIRRELFF
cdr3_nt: TGTGCCAGCAGCTTCGAGATTAGAAGGGAGCTGTTTTTT

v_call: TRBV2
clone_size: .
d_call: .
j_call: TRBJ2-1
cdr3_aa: CASARAGSYNEQFF
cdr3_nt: TGTGCCAGCGCTCGGGCGGGGTCCTACAATGAGCAGTTCTTC